These 21 T cell receptor beta chains share one sample of origin, sequenced in a study of T cells in Graves' hyperthyroidism and ophthalmopathy. TCR beta CDR3 sequences were amplified from RNA transcripts. The TCR CDR3 first-round RT-PCR relied on the HTBI primer set. TCRdb re-called the multiplex PCR reads through MiXCR, storing one row per CDR3 protein. This table holds around 440,000 distinct CDR3 sequences, about a sixth found once. Source material: blood. The source is a woman younger than 35 with Graves' hyperthyroidism.

The chain recombines TRBV6-9 with TRBJ2-7; TRBD1 matches 9 bases. Germline-derived CDR1 and CDR2 are MNHGY and SVAAGI. CDR3 length equals 15 residues. After removal of 4 bases from V and 1 base from J, the junction contained 5 bases not matched to a gene. The CDR3 loop reads CASSSAGTGSYEQYF. The CDR3 DNA reads TGTGCCAGCAGTTCCGCCGGGACAGGGTCCTACGAGCAGTACTTC.

The table lists this clonotype with many counts. The rearrangement links TRBV20-1 to TRBJ2-3; 12 nucleotides line up with TRBD2. V was pared by 2 bases and J by 4 bases, with 4 bases of the junction left unmatched. Looked up from germline, CDR1 is DFQATT and CDR2 is SNEGSKA (reference sequence). The CDR3 runs 15 residues. In DNA form, the CDR3 reads TGCAGTGCTAGATATCTAGCGGGAGGGTCAGATACGCAGTATTTT. It translates to CSARYLAGGSDTQYF.

The chain employs TRBV5-1 and TRBJ2-5; D tentatively fits TRBD1 or TRBD2 (5 bases each). The CDR3 length is 14 residues. Per the germline V gene, CDR1 is SGHRS and CDR2 is YFSETQ. Trimming shortened V by 4 bases and J by 0 bases, and 10 bases separated the two germline ends. In DNA form, the CDR3 reads TGCGCCAGCAGCACGGGACGAAACCAAGAGACCCAGTACTTC. It specifies CASSTGRNQETQYF.

This clonotype appeared a few times. The chain employs TRBV19 and TRBJ2-1, with unresolved D. The CDR3 is 12 residues long. Germline V gene sequence: CDR1 LNHDA, CDR2 SQIVND (reference sequence). Trimming removed 3 bases from V and 6 bases from J, with 6 bases in between. The CDR3 region is CASSMFSNEQFF. The CDR3 DNA reads TGTGCCAGTAGTATGTTCTCCAATGAGCAGTTCTTC. Based on the CDR3 plus reference TRBV19 and TRBJ2-1, the full variable domain is DGGITQSPKYLFRKEGQNVTLSCEQNLNHDAMYWYRQDPGQGLRLIYYSQIVNDFQKGDIAEGYSVSREKKESFPLTVTSAQKNPTAFYLCASSMFSNEQFFGPGTRLTVL.

This clonotype was recorded at least ten times. The rearrangement uses TRBV24-1 and TRBJ2-1; D perhaps matches TRBD2 (5 bases). Trimming pared 3 bases from V and 3 bases from J, leaving 11 bases between. The germline V gene has CDR1 KGHDR and CDR2 SFDVKD. CDR3 size: 15 residues. The CDR3 protein is CATSDPSNFYNEQFF. The CDR3, as DNA: TGTGCCACCAGTGATCCTAGCAACTTCTACAATGAGCAGTTCTTC.

This clonotype was found many times. The chain couples TRBV18 to TRBJ1-1; no firm D call. The germline gives CDR1 KGHSH, CDR2 LQKENI. CDR3 length equals 13 residues. V dropped 3 bases and J dropped 4 bases, with 9 bases sitting between them. DNA of the CDR3: TGTGCCAGCTCACCCGTTGGAGGCACTGAAGCTTTCTTT. It codes for CASSPVGGTEAFF.

This clonotype was detected many times. The chain couples TRBV7-3 to TRBJ2-1; D unclear. Looked up from germline, CDR1 is SGHTA and CDR2 is FQGTGA. V was clipped by 6 bases and J by 9 bases, with 12 bases between them. This CDR3 is 12 amino acids long. The CDR3 coding sequence is TGTGCCAGCAGTCACACGGGCGGTGAGCAGTTCTTC. Translated, it gives CASSHTGGEQFF.

This clonotype was observed many times. The J gene is TRBJ1-4, the V gene TRBV18; TRBD1 might be the D (6 bases). V lost 10 bases to trimming and J lost 8 bases, with 17 bases between them. Per the germline V gene, CDR1 is KGHSH and CDR2 is LQKENI. The CDR3 sequence is 13 residues long. CDR3 DNA sequence: TGTGCCACTAATACGGGGGCAGAAGAAAAACTGTTTTTT. Translation: CATNTGAEEKLFF.

Notes on this clonotype: The junction departs from the called germline gene at one end, perhaps through a read error. The chain carries TRBV7-7 and TRBJ2-2; no reliable D call. CDR1 and CDR2 (germline): SSHAT, FNYEAQ (reference sequence). CDR3 length equals 13 residues. CDR3 in amino acids: CASSLLAIGELFF. In DNA, the CDR3 is TGTGCTAGCAGCTTATTGGCTATCGGGGAGCTGTTTTTT.

In its sample, this clonotype was seen many times. The CDR3, as DNA: TGTGCCAGCAGCCAAGAGGAGTTTTCGTTTGGCTACACCTTC. Amino acids: CASSQEEFSFGYTF. The gene calls are TRBV3-1 and TRBJ1-2; D is unclear. The CDR3 contains 14 residues. Germline loops: CDR1 LGHDT, CDR2 YNNKEL (reference sequence). V shed 0 bases and J shed 7 bases, with 12 bases lying between them.

This clonotype was seen ten or more times. The rearrangement links TRBV30 to TRBJ2-5, with 8 bases fitting TRBD1. This CDR3 contains 13 residues. Looked up from germline, CDR1 is GTSNPN and CDR2 is SVGIG (reference sequence). Trimming took 2 bases from V and 5 from J; bases not matched to a gene: 4. The CDR3 loop reads CAWSNNRGETQYF. CDR3 sequence (DNA): TGTGCCTGGAGTAATAACAGGGGGGAGACCCAGTACTTC.

This clonotype has a count of ten or more. The CDR3: CASSDDEQFF. In DNA, the CDR3 is TGTGCCAGCAGTGACGATGAGCAGTTCTTC. The J gene is TRBJ2-1, the V gene TRBV2; no firm D call. Germline V lookup: CDR1 SNHLY, CDR2 FYNNEI. This CDR3 contains 10 residues. Trimming left V 3 bases short and J 8 bases short, with 2 bases between. The full variable domain, with the rest looked up from reference TRBV2 and TRBJ2-1, is EPEVTQTPSHQVTQMGQEVILRCVPISNHLYFYWYRQILGQKVEFLVSFYNNEISEKSEIFDDQFSVERPDGSNFTLKIRSTKLEDSAMYFCASSDDEQFFGPGTRLTVL.

In this sample, this clonotype turned up many times. The chain couples TRBV12-3 or TRBV12-4 to TRBJ2-7; unclear D gene. CDR3 length equals 17 residues. Trimming cost V 1 base and J 0 bases, with 16 bases left between them. CDR3 nucleotide sequence: TGTGCCAGCAGTTTAGAGTGGTGGCCGGCTAGCTCCTACGAGCAGTACTTC. This sequence encodes CASSLEWWPASSYEQYF.

This clonotype was counted at least ten times. The CDR3 DNA reads as TGTGCCAGCAGTTACGGTCTGTCCAATCAGCCCCAGCATTTT. Translation: CASSYGLSNQPQHF. The rearrangement uses TRBV28 and TRBJ1-5; no firm D call. The V end was cut by 4 bases, the J end by 3 bases, with 10 bases between. CDR3 size: 14 residues. Germline lookup yields CDR1 MDHEN and CDR2 SYDVKM.

This clonotype was seen many times. The rearrangement uses TRBV6-1 and TRBJ2-5, with D tentatively TRBD2 (6 bases). Per germline, CDR1 MNHNS and CDR2 SASEGT. This CDR3 spans 12 amino acids. V was pared by 9 bases and J by 1 base, with 9 bases between. As DNA, the CDR3 is TGTGCCAGAAGCGGGCTCCAAGAGACCCAGTACTTC. Translated, it gives CARSGLQETQYF.

This clonotype has only a few counts. The rearrangement links TRBV24-1 to TRBJ2-7; possibly TRBD1 for D (6 bases). The CDR3 runs 16 residues. The V gene lost 5 bases and the J gene lost 0 bases, with 16 bases spanning the gap. Germline CDR1 is KGHDR and CDR2 is SFDVKD. In DNA, the CDR3 is TGTGCCACCAGTGGAACCTCTGGGGGCCACTCCTACGAGCAGTACTTC. The encoded protein is CATSGTSGGHSYEQYF.

This clonotype occurred many times. The chain employs TRBV27 and TRBJ1-2; 8 bases line up with TRBD1. After removal of 5 bases from V and 9 bases from J, the junction contained 5 bases not matched to a gene. Germline V gene lookup returns CDR1 MNHEY and CDR2 SMNVEV (reference sequence). The CDR3 covers 12 residues. CDR3 residues: CASSKTGGSYTF. CDR3 bases: TGTGCCAGCAGTAAAACAGGGGGAAGCTACACCTTC.

The V gene is TRBV25-1, the J gene TRBJ2-5; D perhaps matches TRBD1 (6 bases). Germline V gene lookup returns CDR1 MGHDK and CDR2 SYGVNS. With 6 bases removed from V and 4 bases from J, the gap between germline ends came to 21 bases. There are 16 residues in the CDR3. The DNA for the CDR3 is TGTGCCAGCAGCCACAATAAGAAGGGGGAAATAGAGACCCAGTACTTC. Protein: CASSHNKKGEIETQYF.

Ten or more counts support this clonotype. The chain combines TRBV18 with TRBJ2-7; perhaps D is TRBD1 or TRBD2 (5 bases each). CDR3 size: 13 residues. Germline CDR1 is KGHSH and CDR2 is LQKENI. With 2 bases removed from V and 5 bases from J, the gap between germline ends came to 10 bases. CDR3 sequence reads: CASSPNEGHEQYF. DNA for the CDR3: TGTGCCAGCTCACCAAACGAGGGACACGAGCAGTACTTC.

This clonotype was counted at least ten times. The chain links TRBV12-3 or TRBV12-4 to TRBJ1-4; 11 bases are shared with TRBD1. Trimming removed 7 bases from V and 2 bases from J; junction bases left unmatched: 9. CDR3 length equals 17 residues. The CDR3 loop is CASTMGQGEWTNEKLFF. CDR3 nucleotides: TGTGCCAGCACTATGGGACAGGGGGAATGGACTAATGAAAAACTGTTTTTT.

This sequence joins TRBV12-3 or TRBV12-4 and TRBJ1-2, with D possibly matching TRBD1 (6 bases). V was clipped by 5 bases and J by 4 bases, with 20 bases between them. This CDR3 spans 16 amino acids. The CDR3 is CASSPAGAGSAYGYTF. CDR3 DNA: TGTGCCAGCAGTCCAGCGGGGGCGGGATCGGCCTATGGCTACACCTTC.